The next 10 T cell receptor beta chains were all read from a single sample in a study of glioma-infiltrating T cells after dendritic cell vaccination. TCRdb keeps only in-frame clones here, not all; method: immunoSEQ multiplex PCR. Of some 100,000 clones listed, approximately 81% are singletons. The material sequenced was blood, taken before dendritic cell vaccination. Receptors were obtained from a human donor with glioblastoma.

This clone was found a few times. This sequence joins TRBV7-2 and TRBJ2-7; 13 bases match TRBD2. Germline loops: CDR1 SGHTA, CDR2 FQGNSA. CDR3 size: 16 residues. The V gene end was trimmed by 3 bases and the J gene end by 0 bases; junction bases not matched to a gene: 2. DNA of the CDR3: TGTGCCAGCAGCTTCGGACTAGCGGGGGCCTCCTACGAGCAGTACTTC. Translated, it gives CASSFGLAGASYEQYF.

This chain uses TRBV7-9 with TRBJ2-1; 9 nucleotides match TRBD1. V lost 3 bases and J lost 0; bases outside the gene matches: 12. This CDR3 has 19 amino acids. Germline lookup yields CDR1 SEHNR and CDR2 FQNEAQ (reference sequence). The chain's CDR3 is CASSLGTGFHTSSYNEQFF. The CDR3 nucleotides are TGTGCCAGCAGCTTGGGGACAGGGTTCCATACGAGCTCCTACAATGAGCAGTTCTTC.

The chain links TRBV7-9 to TRBJ2-1; possibly TRBD2 for D (6 bases). The V and J ends lost 5 bases and 0 bases respectively, with 11 bases between them. In germline, CDR1 is SEHNR, CDR2 FQNEAQ (reference sequence). This CDR3 comprises 15 residues. CDR3 sequence (DNA): TGTGCCAGCAGCCCCCGGGGGAGCTCCTACAATGAGCAGTTCTTC. Its protein product is CASSPRGSSYNEQFF.

V is TRBV9 and J is TRBJ1-3; TRBD1 is a possible D gene (5 bases). The CDR3 has 14 residues. Trimming took off 4 bases at V and 0 bases at J, with 8 bases between the two ends. Germline V gene sequence: CDR1 SGDLS, CDR2 YYNGEE. The CDR3 DNA is TGTGCCAGCAGCTCAGGGAACTCTGGAAACACCATATATTTT. It codes for CASSSGNSGNTIYF.

The rearrangement joins TRBV18 to TRBJ2-1, with 9 bases aligning to TRBD1. The trim removed 5 bases at V and 9 bases at J, leaving 11 bases unmatched. Per germline, CDR1 KGHSH and CDR2 LQKENI. The length of the CDR3 is 15 residues. As DNA, the CDR3 is TGTGCCAGCTCATCGACGGGACAGGGTGGCACTGAGCAGTTCTTC. Residues: CASSSTGQGGTEQFF.

The chain links TRBV10-3 to TRBJ2-1, with 12 bases matching TRBD2. The junction had 6 bases not matched to a gene; V was cut back by 5 bases and J by 7 bases. This CDR3 region has 15 residues. Germline CDR1 is ENHRY and CDR2 is SYGVKD. The CDR3, as DNA: TGTGCCATCAGTCTAGCGGGGGGGTTTCGAAATGAGCAGTTCTTC. Its protein is CAISLAGGFRNEQFF.

This clone was detected a few times. V is TRBV7-9 and J is TRBJ1-5; TRBD1 is a possible D gene (6 bases). Germline V gives CDR1 SEHNR, CDR2 FQNEAQ (reference sequence). V shed 5 bases and J shed 7 bases, with 12 bases lying between them. CDR3 length: 13 amino acids. In DNA form, the CDR3 reads TGTGCCAGCAGCCCCGGACAGCCCCAGCCCCAGCATTTT. Encoded protein: CASSPGQPQPQHF.

This chain links TRBV13 with TRBJ1-4, with D unresolved. Germline-derived CDR1 and CDR2 are PRHDT and FYEKMQ (reference sequence). The CDR3 contains 14 residues. V was cut by 3 bases and J by 7 bases, with 12 bases left in between. CDR3: CASSLDLSSEKLFF. The CDR3 nucleotides read TGTGCCAGCAGCTTGGATCTCTCTAGTGAAAAACTGTTTTTT.

The gene calls are TRBV9 and TRBJ2-7, with 11 bases identical to TRBD2. Trimming took 6 bases from V and 0 from J; bases not matched to a gene: 14. Per the germline V gene, CDR1 is SGDLS and CDR2 is YYNGEE. The CDR3 runs to 18 residues. The CDR3 protein is CASTGLAGGPWDSYEQYF. CDR3 nucleotides: TGTGCCAGCACAGGGCTAGCGGGAGGTCCTTGGGACTCCTACGAGCAGTACTTC. Supplemented by reference TRBV9 and TRBJ2-7, the full variable domain reads DSGVTQTPKHLITATGQRVTLRCSPRSGDLSVYWYQQSLDQGLQFLIQYYNGEERAKGNILERFSAQQFPDLHSELNLSSLELGDSALYFCASTGLAGGPWDSYEQYFGPGTRLTVT.

The chain combines TRBV2 with TRBJ2-7; TRBD2 aligns across 7 bases. The V segment lost 5 bases and the J segment 4 bases; nucleotides outside the gene matches: 5. Germline CDR1 is SNHLY and CDR2 is FYNNEI. The CDR3 consists of 13 residues. CDR3 in DNA: TGTGCCAGCAGTCCCCCCGGGGGGTACGAGCAGTACTTC. As protein: CASSPPGGYEQYF.